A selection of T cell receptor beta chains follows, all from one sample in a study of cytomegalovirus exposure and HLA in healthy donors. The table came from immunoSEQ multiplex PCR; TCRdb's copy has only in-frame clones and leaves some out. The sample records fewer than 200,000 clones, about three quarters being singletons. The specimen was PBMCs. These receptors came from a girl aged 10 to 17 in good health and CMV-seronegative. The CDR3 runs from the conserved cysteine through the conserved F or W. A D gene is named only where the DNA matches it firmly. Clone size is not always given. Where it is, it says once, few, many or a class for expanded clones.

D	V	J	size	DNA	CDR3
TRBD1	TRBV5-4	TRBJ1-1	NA	TGTGCCAGCAGCTTGGGGAGACAGGGGGCTCAACAAGCTTTCTTT	CASSLGRQGAQQAFF
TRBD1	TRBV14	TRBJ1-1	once	TGTGCCAGCAGTCGATCGGGGACAGGGTATGTGGAAGCTTTCTTT	CASSRSGTGYVEAFF
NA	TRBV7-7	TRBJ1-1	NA	TGTGCCAGCAGCCCTGGATTACAGGGCGGAGGGAACACTGAAGCTTTCTTT	CASSPGLQGGGNTEAFF
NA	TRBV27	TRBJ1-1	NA	TGTGCCAGCAGCCCCCTCGGGGGTAGGACTGAAGCTTTCTTT	CASSPLGGRTEAFF
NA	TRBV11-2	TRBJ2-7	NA	TGTGCCAGCAGCTCGACAGGCGGAACCTACGAGCAGTACTTC	CASSSTGGTYEQYF
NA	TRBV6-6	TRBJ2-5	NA	TGTGCCAGCGGGCCCGAGATCCCTATAGAGACCCAGTACTTC	CASGPEIPIETQYF
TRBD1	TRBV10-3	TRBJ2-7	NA	TGTGCCATCAGTGAAGGGGGACAGGGTTCCGGCGAGCAGTACTTC	CAISEGGQGSGEQYF
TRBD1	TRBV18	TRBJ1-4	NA	TGTGCCAGCTCACTCGGCGACAGGGGAGATGAAAAACTGTTTTTT	CASSLGDRGDEKLFF
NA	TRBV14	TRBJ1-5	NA	TGTGCCAGCAGCCTTGTCCCCAGGATGTCCCAGCCCCAGCATTTT	CASSLVPRMSQPQHF
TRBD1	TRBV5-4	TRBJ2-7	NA	TGTGCCAGCAGCTTGGTGACAGGGGGAGGGGGCGAGCAGTACTTC	CASSLVTGGGGEQYF
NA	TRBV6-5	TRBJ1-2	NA	TGTGCCAGCAGTGACAGGATCTATGGCTACACCTTC	CASSDRIYGYTF
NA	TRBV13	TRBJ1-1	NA	TGTGCCAGCAGCCCTCCAGGGGCCGGGCGGACTGAAGCTTTCTTT	CASSPPGAGRTEAFF
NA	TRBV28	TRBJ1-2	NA	TGTGCCAGCAGTACCCGACTAGGGCTTAACTATGGCTACACCTTC	CASSTRLGLNYGYTF
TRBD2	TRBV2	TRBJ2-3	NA	TGTGCCACCTCAGCGGGGGGCGGAGATACGCAGTATTTT	CATSAGGGDTQYF
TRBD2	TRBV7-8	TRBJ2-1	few	TGTGCCAGCAGCTTAACTAGCGGGGGGGCGTGGAATGAGCAGTTCTTC	CASSLTSGGAWNEQFF
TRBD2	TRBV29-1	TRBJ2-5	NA	TGCAGCGTTGAAGATATGGCGGGAGTCCCAGGGACCCAGTACTTC	CSVEDMAGVPGTQYF
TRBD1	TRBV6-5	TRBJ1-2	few	TGTGCCAGCAGTTACGACAGGGCCTATGGCTACACCTTC	CASSYDRAYGYTF
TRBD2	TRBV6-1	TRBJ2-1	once	TGTGCCAGCAGTGAAGTGGGACTAGCCGGTGAGCAGTTCTTC	CASSEVGLAGEQFF
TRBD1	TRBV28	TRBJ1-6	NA	TGTGCCAGCAGTTCTGCAGGGGGCGCAGGGAATTCACCCCTCCACTTT	CASSSAGGAGNSPLHF
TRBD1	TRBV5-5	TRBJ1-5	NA	TGTGCCAGCAGCTTGGCTGGGGCAGGGGGGAATCAGCCCCAGCATTTT	CASSLAGAGGNQPQHF
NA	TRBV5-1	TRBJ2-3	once	TGCGCCAGCAGCTTGAGACGGGGTGGCACAGATACGCAGTATTTT	CASSLRRGGTDTQYF
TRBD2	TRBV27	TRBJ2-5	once	TGTGCCAGCAGTTTAGGACTAGCGGGGGGGAACCAAGAGACCCAGTACTTC	CASSLGLAGGNQETQYF
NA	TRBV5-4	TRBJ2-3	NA	TGTGCCAGCAGCTCCGCCGGCGGTAGCACAGATACGCAGTATTTT	CASSSAGGSTDTQYF
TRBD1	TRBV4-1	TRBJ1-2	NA	TGCGCCAGCAGCCAAACAGGGGACTATGGCTACACCTTC	CASSQTGDYGYTF
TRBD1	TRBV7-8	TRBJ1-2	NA	TGTGCCAGCACCTTTCAGGGGGACTATGGCTACACCTTC	CASTFQGDYGYTF
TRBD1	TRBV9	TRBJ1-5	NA	TGTGCCAGCGGAATAACAGGGGACATGGATCAGCCCCAGCATTTT	CASGITGDMDQPQHF
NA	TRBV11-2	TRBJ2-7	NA	TGTGCCAGCAGCTTAAAGGCCGGAGGGGAGCAGTACTTC	CASSLKAGGEQYF
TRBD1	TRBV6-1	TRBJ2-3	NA	TGTGCCGGACAGGGGATCGGCACAGATACGCAGTATTTT	CAGQGIGTDTQYF
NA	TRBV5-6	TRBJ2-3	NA	TGTGCCAGCAGCTCGTGGGGCGTCACAGATACGCAGTATTTT	CASSSWGVTDTQYF
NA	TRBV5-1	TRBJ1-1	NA	TGCGCCAGCAGCTTGGGTTGGGGACAACAGAACACTGAAGCTTTCTTT	CASSLGWGQQNTEAFF
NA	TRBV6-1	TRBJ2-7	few	TGTGCCAGCAGTGAAAACGGTAGCGGCCTGGGGTGGGAGCAGTACTTC	CASSENGSGLGWEQYF
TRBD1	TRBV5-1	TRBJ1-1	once	TGCGCCAGCAGCTTGGGACAGGGTGGGTTTGCTTTCTTT	CASSLGQGGFAFF
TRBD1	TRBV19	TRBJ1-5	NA	TGTGCCAGTAGTATTGGGACAGATAATCAGCCCCAGCATTTT	CASSIGTDNQPQHF
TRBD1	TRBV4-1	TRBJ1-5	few	TGCGCCAGCAGCCTCGAAAGCAGGGGGCCTCAGCCCCAGCATTTT	CASSLESRGPQPQHF
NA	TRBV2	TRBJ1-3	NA	TGTGCCAGCAGTGAGGAGGGGCTGGCTGGAAACACCATATATTTT	CASSEEGLAGNTIYF
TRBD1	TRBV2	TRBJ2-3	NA	TGTGCCAGCGGGACAGGTAGCACAGATACGCAGTATTTT	CASGTGSTDTQYF
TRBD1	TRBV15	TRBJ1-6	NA	TGTGCCACCAGCAGAGATTTCGGGGACAGACAAAACTATAATTCACCCCTCCACTTT	CATSRDFGDRQNYNSPLHF
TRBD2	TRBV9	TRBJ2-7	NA	TGTGCCAGCACCCCGGGACTAGCGGACTACGAGCAGTACTTC	CASTPGLADYEQYF
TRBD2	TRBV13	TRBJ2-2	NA	TGTGCCAGCAGCCCCACCCTAGCGGGGGGGATAGGGGAGCTGTTTTTT	CASSPTLAGGIGELFF
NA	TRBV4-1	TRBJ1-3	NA	TGCGCCAGCAGCCAAGATCGAGGATCTGGAAACACCATATATTTT	CASSQDRGSGNTIYF
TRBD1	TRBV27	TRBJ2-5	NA	TGTGCCAGCGGTGACAGGGGGTCTGCTGTGTTAGAGACCCAGTACTTC	CASGDRGSAVLETQYF
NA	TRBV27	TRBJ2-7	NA	TGTGCCAGCAGTCTATATTCCGGGTCCTACGAGCAGTACTTC	CASSLYSGSYEQYF
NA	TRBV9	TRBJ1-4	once	TGTGCCAGCAGCGTAGACGACAGGTCCACGGGACTGTTTTTT	CASSVDDRSTGLFF
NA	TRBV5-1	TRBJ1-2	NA	TGCGCCAGCAGCTCCTCGCACGGGGTGTTTCACTATGGCTACACCTTC	CASSSSHGVFHYGYTF
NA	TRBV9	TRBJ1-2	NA	TGTGCCAGCACACGCTCGGGAGGTCAGGGAGGGAGCAACTATGGCTACACCTTC	CASTRSGGQGGSNYGYTF
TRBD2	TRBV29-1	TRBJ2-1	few	TGCAGCGTTATAAGCGGGGGCCCTGCCTACAATGAGCAGTTCTTC	CSVISGGPAYNEQFF
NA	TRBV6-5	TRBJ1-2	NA	TGTGCCAGCAGTTACTCGCCGGACGGGGTCCCGAGGGGCTACACCTTC	CASSYSPDGVPRGYTF
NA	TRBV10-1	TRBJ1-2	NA	TGCGCCAGCAGTGAGTCCCCCGGGGAGGACCTTGATGGCTACACCTTC	CASSESPGEDLDGYTF
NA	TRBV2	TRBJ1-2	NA	TGTGCCAGCAGTGAAGCGCTGGCAGGGATCGGCTACACCTTC	CASSEALAGIGYTF
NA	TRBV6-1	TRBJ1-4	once	TGTGCCAGCAGTGTTTGGGGGCCGGGTGAAAAACTGTTTTTT	CASSVWGPGEKLFF
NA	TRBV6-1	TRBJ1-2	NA	TGTGCCAGCAGTGAAGGGTACAGGAACTATGGCTACACCTTC	CASSEGYRNYGYTF
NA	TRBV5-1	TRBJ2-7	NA	TGCGCCAGCAGCTTATTGACCGGCAGGATCTACGAGCAGTACTTC	CASSLLTGRIYEQYF
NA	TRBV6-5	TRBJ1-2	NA	TGTGCCAGCAGTTACAATCAGGCTCCGGGGGGCTACACCTTC	CASSYNQAPGGYTF
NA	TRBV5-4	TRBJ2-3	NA	TGTGCCAGCAGCTTGGGCGGGGGCGGGACAGATACGCAGTATTTT	CASSLGGGGTDTQYF
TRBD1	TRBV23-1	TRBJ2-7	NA	TGCGCCAGCAGTGTGGGGACAGATATCGGGCAGTACTTC	CASSVGTDIGQYF
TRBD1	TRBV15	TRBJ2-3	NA	TGTGCCACCAGCCCACCGGGACAGAGAAGCACAGATACGCAGTATTTT	CATSPPGQRSTDTQYF
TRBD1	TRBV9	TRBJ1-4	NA	TGTGCCAGCAGCGTAGGAGGAACAGGGGGCGGGGGTGAAAAACTGTTTTTT	CASSVGGTGGGGEKLFF
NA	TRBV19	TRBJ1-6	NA	TGTGCCAGTAGGGGGACACTTAATTCACCCCTCCACTTT	CASRGTLNSPLHF
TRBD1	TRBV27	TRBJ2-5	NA	TGTGCCAGCAGTTCGACAGGGGTTTGGGAGACCCAGTACTTC	CASSSTGVWETQYF